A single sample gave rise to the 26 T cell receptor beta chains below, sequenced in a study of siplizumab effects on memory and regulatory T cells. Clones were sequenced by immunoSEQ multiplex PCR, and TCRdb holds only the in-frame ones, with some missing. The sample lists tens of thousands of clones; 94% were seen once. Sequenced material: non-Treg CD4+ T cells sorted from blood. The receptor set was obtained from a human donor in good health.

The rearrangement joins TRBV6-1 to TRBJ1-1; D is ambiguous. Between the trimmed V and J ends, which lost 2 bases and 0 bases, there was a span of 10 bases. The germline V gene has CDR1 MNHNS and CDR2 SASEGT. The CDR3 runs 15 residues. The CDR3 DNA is TGTGCCAGCAGTGAACTCGGTTCGCTGAACACTGAAGCTTTCTTT. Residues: CASSELGSLNTEAFF.

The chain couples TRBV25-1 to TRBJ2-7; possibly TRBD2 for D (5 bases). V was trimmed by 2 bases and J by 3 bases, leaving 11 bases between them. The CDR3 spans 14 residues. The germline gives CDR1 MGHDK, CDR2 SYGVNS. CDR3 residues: CASSEAERVYEQYF. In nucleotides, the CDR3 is TGTGCCAGCAGTGAAGCGGAGAGGGTCTACGAGCAGTACTTC.

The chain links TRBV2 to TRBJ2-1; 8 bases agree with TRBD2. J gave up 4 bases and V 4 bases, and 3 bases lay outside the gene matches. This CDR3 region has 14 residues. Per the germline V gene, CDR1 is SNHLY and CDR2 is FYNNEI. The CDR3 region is CASSAGGPYNEQFF. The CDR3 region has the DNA TGTGCCAGCAGTGCGGGGGGGCCGTACAATGAGCAGTTCTTC.

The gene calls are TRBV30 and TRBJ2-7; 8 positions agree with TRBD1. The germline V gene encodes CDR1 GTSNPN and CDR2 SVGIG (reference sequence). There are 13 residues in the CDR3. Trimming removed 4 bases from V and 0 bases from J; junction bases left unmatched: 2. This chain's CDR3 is CAWTTGGSYEQYF. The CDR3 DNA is TGTGCCTGGACCACAGGGGGCTCCTACGAGCAGTACTTC. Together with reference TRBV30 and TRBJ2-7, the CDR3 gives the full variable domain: SQTIHQWPATLVQPVGSPLSLECTVEGTSNPNLYWYRQAAGRGLQLLFYSVGIGQISSEVPQNLSASRPQDRQFILSSKKLLLSDSGFYLCAWTTGGSYEQYFGPGTRLTVT.

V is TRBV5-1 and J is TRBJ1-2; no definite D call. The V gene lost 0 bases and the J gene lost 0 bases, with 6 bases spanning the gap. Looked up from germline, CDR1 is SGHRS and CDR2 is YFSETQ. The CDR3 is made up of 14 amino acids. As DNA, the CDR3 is TGCGCCAGCAGCTTGGACACAGCTAACTATGGCTACACCTTC. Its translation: CASSLDTANYGYTF.

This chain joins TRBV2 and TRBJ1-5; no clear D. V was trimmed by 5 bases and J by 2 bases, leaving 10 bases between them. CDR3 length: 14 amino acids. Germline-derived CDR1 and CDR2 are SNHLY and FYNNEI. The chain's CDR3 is CASSLSYGNQPQHF. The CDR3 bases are TGTGCCAGCAGTCTGAGTTATGGCAATCAGCCCCAGCATTTT.

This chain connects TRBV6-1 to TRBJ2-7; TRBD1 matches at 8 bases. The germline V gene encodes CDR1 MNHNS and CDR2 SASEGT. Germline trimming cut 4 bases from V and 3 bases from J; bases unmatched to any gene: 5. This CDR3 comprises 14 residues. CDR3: CASSVSTGDYEQYF. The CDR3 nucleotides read TGTGCCAGCAGTGTATCGACAGGGGACTACGAGCAGTACTTC.

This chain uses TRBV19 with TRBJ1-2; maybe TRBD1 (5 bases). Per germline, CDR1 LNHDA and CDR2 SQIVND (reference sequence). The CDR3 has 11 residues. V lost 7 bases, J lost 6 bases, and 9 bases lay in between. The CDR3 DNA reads TGTGCCAGTACAGGGTGGGATGGCTACACCTTC. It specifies CASTGWDGYTF.

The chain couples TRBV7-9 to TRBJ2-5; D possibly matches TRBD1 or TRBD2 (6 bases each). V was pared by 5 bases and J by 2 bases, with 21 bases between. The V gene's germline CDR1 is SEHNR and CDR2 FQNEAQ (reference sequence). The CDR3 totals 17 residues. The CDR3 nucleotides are TGTGCCAGCAGCCACGATAGGGGGGCGAGGGGGCAAGAGACCCAGTACTTC. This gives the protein CASSHDRGARGQETQYF.

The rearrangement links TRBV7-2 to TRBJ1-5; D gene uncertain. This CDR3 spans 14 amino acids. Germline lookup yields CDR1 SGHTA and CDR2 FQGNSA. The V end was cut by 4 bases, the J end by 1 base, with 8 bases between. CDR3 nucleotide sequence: TGTGCCAGCAGCTCACGCACCAGCAATCAGCCCCAGCATTTT. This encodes CASSSRTSNQPQHF.

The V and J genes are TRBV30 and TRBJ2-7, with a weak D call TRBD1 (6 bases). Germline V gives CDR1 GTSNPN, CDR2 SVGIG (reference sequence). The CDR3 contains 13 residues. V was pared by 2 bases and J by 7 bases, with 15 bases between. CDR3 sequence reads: CAWSWQGNREQYF. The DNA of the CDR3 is TGTGCCTGGAGTTGGCAGGGGAACAGGGAGCAGTACTTC.

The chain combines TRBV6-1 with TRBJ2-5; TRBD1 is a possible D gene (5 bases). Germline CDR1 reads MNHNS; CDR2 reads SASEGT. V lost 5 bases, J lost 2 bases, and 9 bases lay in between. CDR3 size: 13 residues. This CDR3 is CASSKRQQETQYF. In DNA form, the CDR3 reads TGTGCCAGCAGTAAACGACAGCAAGAGACCCAGTACTTC.

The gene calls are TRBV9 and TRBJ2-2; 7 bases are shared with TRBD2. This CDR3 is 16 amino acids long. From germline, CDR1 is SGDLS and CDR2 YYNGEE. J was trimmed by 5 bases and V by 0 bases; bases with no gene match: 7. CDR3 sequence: CASSVGAQGGTGELFF. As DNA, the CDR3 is TGTGCCAGCAGCGTAGGGGCTCAGGGAGGGACCGGGGAGCTGTTTTTT. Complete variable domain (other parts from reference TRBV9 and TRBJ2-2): DSGVTQTPKHLITATGQRVTLRCSPRSGDLSVYWYQQSLDQGLQFLIQYYNGEERAKGNILERFSAQQFPDLHSELNLSSLELGDSALYFCASSVGAQGGTGELFFGEGSRLTVL.

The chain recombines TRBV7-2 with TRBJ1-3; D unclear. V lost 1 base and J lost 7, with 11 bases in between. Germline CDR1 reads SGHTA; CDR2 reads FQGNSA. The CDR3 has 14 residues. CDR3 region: CASSLGAGSNTIYF. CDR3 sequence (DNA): TGTGCCAGCAGCTTAGGGGCAGGTTCGAACACCATATATTTT.

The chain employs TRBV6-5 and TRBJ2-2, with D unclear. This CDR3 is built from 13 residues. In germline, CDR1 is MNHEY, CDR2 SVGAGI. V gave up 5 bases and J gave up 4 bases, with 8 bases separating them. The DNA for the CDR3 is TGTGCCAGCAGTCCCCCGGCCACCGGGGAGCTGTTTTTT. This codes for CASSPPATGELFF.

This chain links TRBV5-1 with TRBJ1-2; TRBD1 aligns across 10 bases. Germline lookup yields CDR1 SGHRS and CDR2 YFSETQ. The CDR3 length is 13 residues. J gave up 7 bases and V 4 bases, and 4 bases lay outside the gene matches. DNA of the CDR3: TGCGCCAGCAGCGCAGGGACAGGGGTTGGCTACACCTTC. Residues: CASSAGTGVGYTF.

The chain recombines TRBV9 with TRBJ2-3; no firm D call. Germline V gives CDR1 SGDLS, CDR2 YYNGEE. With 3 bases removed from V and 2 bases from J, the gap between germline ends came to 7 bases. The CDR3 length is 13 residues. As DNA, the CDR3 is TGTGCCAGCAGCGCCCATTACACAGATACGCAGTATTTT. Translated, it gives CASSAHYTDTQYF.

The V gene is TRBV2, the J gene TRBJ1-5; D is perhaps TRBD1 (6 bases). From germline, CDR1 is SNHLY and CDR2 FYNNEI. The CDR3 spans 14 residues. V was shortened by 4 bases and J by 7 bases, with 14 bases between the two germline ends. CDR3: CASSGRGGYQPQHF. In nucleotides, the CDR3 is TGTGCCAGCAGTGGACGAGGGGGATACCAGCCCCAGCATTTT.

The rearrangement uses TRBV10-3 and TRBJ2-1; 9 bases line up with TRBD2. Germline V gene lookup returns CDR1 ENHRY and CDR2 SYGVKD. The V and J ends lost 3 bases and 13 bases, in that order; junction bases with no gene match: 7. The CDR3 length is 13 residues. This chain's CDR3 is CAISDLSGGHQFF. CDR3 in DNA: TGTGCCATCAGTGACCTTAGCGGGGGACACCAGTTCTTC.

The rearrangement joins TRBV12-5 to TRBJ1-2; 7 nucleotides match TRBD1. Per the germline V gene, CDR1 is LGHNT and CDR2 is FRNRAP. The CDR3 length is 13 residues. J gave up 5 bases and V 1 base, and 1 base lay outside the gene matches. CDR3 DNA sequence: TGTGCTAGTGGTTTGGGGACAGGATATGGCTACACCTTC. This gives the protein CASGLGTGYGYTF.

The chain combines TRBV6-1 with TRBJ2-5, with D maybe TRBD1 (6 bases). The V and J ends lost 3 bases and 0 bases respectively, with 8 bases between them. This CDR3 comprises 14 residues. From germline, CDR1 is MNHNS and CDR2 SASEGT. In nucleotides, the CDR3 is TGTGCCAGCAGTGAGCAGGGGCACCAAGAGACCCAGTACTTC. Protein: CASSEQGHQETQYF.

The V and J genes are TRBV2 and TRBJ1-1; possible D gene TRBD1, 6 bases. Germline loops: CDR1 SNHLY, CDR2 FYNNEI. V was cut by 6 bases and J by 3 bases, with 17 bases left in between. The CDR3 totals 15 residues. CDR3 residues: CASRETGIGDTEAFF. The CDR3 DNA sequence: TGTGCCAGCAGAGAAACAGGGATAGGCGACACTGAAGCTTTCTTT.

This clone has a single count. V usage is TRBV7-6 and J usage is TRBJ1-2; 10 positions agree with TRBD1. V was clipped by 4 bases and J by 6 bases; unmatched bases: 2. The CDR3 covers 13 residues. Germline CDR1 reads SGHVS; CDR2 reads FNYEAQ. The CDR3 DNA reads TGTGCCAGCAGCTCGGACAGGGGGAATGGCTACACCTTC. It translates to CASSSDRGNGYTF.

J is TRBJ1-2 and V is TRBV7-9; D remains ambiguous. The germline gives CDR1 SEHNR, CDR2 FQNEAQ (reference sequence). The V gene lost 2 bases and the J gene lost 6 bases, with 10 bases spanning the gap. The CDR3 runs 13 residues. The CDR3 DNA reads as TGTGCCAGCAGCTTATACGGGTCCGATGGCTACACCTTC. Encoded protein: CASSLYGSDGYTF.

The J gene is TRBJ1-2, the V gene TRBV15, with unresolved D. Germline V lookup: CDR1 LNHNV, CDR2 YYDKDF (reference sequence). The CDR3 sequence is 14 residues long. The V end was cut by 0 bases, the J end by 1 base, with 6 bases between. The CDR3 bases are TGTGCCACCAGCAGAGATCTTGTTAACTATGGCTACACCTTC. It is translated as CATSRDLVNYGYTF.

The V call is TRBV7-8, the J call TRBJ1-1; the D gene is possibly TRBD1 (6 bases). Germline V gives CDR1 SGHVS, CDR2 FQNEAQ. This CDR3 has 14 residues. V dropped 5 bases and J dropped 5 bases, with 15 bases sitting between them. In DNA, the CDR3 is TGTGCCAGCAGCCCGAGGGAGGGGGGGACTGAAGCTTTCTTT. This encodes CASSPREGGTEAFF.